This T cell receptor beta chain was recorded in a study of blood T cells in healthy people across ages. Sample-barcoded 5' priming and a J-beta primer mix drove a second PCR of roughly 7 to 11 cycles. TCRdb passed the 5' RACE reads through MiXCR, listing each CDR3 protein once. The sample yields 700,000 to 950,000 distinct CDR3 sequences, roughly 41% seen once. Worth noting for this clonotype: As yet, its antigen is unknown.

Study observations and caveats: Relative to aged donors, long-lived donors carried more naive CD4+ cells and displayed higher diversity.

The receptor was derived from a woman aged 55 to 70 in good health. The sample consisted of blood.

The CDR3 loop reads CASSQEGTATNEKLFF. The CDR3 DNA is TGTGCCAGCAGCCAAGAAGGGACAGCAACTAATGAAAAACTGTTTTTT. This sequence joins TRBV4-2 and TRBJ1-4, with 7 nucleotides matching TRBD1. The CDR3 is 16 amino acids. Germline V gene lookup returns CDR1 LGHNA and CDR2 YNFKEQ. With V trimmed by 0 bases and J by 0 bases, 1 base remained unmatched.